This TCR beta chain was recorded in a study of cytomegalovirus exposure and HLA in healthy donors. The CDR3 runs 16 residues. J gave up 5 bases and V 0 bases, and 6 bases lay outside the gene matches. Germline-derived CDR1 and CDR2 are SGDLS and YYNGEE. In the PCR, 60 Vbeta and 13 Jbeta primers were used. Repertoires were generated with immunoSEQ multiplex PCR, while TCRdb's copy carries only in-frame clones and drops some. The sample has approximately 180,000 clones, around 83% seen once. About this clone: Its cognate antigen is unknown.

Study-level results: Sequences of the TCR beta chain were said to predict the HLA-A and HLA-B alleles of most subjects accurately.

The TCR comes from a woman aged 18-29 years in good health and CMV-seronegative. J is TRBJ2-5 and V is TRBV9, with 11 bases fitting TRBD2. The sample taken for sequencing was PBMCs. The CDR3 is CASSVGTSGSGETQYF. The CDR3 bases are TGTGCCAGCAGCGTAGGTACTAGCGGGAGCGGCGAGACCCAGTACTTC.